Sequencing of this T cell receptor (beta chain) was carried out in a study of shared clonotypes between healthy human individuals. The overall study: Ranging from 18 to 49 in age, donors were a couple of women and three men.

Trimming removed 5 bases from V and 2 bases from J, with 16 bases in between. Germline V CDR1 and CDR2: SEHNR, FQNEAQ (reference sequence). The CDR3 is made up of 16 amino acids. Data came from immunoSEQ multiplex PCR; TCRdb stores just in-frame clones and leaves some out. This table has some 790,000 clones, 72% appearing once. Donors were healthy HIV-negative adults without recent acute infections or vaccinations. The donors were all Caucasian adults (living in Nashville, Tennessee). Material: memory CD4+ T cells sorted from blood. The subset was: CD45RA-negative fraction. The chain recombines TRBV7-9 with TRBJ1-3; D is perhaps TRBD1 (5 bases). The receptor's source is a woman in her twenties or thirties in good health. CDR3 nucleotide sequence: TGTGCCAGCAGCCGAATGCTGACGGGGGCTGGAAACACCATATATTTT. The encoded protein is CASSRMLTGAGNTIYF. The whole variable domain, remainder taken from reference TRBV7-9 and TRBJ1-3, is DTGVSQNPRHKITKRGQNVTFRCDPISEHNRLYWYRQTLGQGPEFLTYFQNEAQLEKSRLLSDRFSAERPKGSFSTLEIQRTEQGDSAMYLCASSRMLTGAGNTIYFGEGSWLTVV.